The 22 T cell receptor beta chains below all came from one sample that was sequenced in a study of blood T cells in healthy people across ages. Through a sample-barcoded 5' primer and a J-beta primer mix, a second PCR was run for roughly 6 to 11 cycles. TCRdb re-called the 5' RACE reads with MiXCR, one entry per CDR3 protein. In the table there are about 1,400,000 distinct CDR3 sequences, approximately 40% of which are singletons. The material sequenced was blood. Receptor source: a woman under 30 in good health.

CDR3 sequence: CASAKAGEAFF. The CDR3 nucleotides are TGTGCCAGCGCTAAAGCAGGGGAAGCTTTCTTT. V gene TRBV9 combines with J gene TRBJ1-1; tentative D call: TRBD1 (5 bases). CDR1 and CDR2 (germline): SGDLS, YYNGEE. The CDR3 is made up of 11 amino acids. Between the trimmed V and J ends, which lost 7 bases and 8 bases, there was a span of 12 bases.

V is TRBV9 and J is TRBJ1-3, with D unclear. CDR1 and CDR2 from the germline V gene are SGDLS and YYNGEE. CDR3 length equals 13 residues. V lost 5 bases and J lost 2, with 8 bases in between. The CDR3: CASSRQTGNTIYF. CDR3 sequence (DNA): TGTGCCAGCAGTCGTCAGACTGGAAACACCATATATTTT. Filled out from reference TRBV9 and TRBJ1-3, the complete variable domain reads DSGVTQTPKHLITATGQRVTLRCSPRSGDLSVYWYQQSLDQGLQFLIQYYNGEERAKGNILERFSAQQFPDLHSELNLSSLELGDSALYFCASSRQTGNTIYFGEGSWLTVV.

CDR3 sequence: CASTLDSRGGIAEAFF. CDR3 DNA sequence: TGCGCCAGCACCCTCGACTCCAGGGGAGGAATCGCTGAAGCTTTCTTT. J is TRBJ1-1 and V is TRBV5-1; weak D call: TRBD1 (6 bases). CDR3 size: 16 residues. Germline V gives CDR1 SGHRS, CDR2 YFSETQ. Trimming stripped 6 bases from V and 6 bases from J, with 24 bases between.

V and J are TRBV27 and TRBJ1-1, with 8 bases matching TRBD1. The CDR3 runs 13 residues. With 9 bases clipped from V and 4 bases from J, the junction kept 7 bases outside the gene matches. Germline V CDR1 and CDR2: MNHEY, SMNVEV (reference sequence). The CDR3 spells CASRQGLTTEAFF. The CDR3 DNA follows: TGTGCCAGTAGACAGGGGCTAACCACTGAAGCTTTCTTT.

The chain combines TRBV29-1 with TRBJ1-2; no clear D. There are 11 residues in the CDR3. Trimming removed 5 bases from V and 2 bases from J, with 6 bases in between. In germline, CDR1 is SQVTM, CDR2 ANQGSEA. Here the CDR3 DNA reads TGCAGCGTTCCGATAAACTATGGCTACACCTTC. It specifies CSVPINYGYTF. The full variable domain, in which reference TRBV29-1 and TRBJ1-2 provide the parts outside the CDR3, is SAVISQKPSRDICQRGTSLTIQCQVDSQVTMMFWYRQQPGQSLTLIATANQGSEATYESGFVIDKFPISRPNLTFSTLTVSNMSPEDSSIYLCSVPINYGYTFGSGTRLTVV.

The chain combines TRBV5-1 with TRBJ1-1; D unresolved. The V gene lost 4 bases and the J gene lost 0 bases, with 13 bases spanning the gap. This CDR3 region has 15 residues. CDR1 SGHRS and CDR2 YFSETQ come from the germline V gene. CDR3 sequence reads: CASSPWTEVNTEAFF. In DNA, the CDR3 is TGCGCCAGCAGCCCATGGACCGAGGTGAACACTGAAGCTTTCTTT. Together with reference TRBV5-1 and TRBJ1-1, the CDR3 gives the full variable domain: KAGVTQTPRYLIKTRGQQVTLSCSPISGHRSVSWYQQTPGQGLQFLFEYFSETQRNKGNFPGRFSGRQFSNSRSEMNVSTLELGDSALYLCASSPWTEVNTEAFFGQGTRLTVV.

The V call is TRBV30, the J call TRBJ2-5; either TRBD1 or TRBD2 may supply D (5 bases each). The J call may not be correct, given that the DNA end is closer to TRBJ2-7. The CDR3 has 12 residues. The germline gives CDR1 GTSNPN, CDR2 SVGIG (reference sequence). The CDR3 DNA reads TGTGCCTGGAAAGGGGACGCCTACGAGCAGTACTTC. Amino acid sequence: CAWKGDAYEQYF.

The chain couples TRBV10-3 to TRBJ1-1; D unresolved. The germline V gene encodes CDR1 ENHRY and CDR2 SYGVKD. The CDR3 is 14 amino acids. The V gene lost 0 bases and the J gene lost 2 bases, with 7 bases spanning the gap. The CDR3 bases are TGTGCCATCAGTGAGTCGATGGTAAACACTGAAGCTTTCTTT. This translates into CAISESMVNTEAFF.

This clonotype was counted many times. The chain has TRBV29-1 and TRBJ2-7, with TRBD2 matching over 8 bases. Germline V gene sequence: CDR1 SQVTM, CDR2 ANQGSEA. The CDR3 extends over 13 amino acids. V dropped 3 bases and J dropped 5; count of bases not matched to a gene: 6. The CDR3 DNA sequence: TGCAGCGTTGAGGCGGGAGGAGTCCACGAGCAGTACTTC. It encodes CSVEAGGVHEQYF.

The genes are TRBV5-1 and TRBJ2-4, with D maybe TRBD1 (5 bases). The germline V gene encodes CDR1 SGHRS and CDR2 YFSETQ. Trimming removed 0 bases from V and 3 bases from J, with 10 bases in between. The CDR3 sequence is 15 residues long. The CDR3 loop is CASSLDRPGKNIQYF. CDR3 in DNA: TGCGCCAGCAGCTTGGACAGGCCTGGCAAAAACATTCAGTACTTC. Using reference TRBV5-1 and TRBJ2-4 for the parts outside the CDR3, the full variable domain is KAGVTQTPRYLIKTRGQQVTLSCSPISGHRSVSWYQQTPGQGLQFLFEYFSETQRNKGNFPGRFSGRQFSNSRSEMNVSTLELGDSALYLCASSLDRPGKNIQYFGAGTRLSVL.

The CDR3 loop is CASSLYRARGSGRSKRENIQYF. The CDR3 DNA reads as TGTGCCAGCAGCTTATATCGGGCTAGGGGGAGCGGGAGGTCCAAGAGGGAAAACATTCAGTACTTC. V is TRBV11-2 and J is TRBJ2-4; the match to TRBD2 covers 9 bases. CDR3 length equals 22 residues. Germline CDR1 SGHAT, CDR2 FQNNGV. With 2 bases clipped from V and 5 bases from J, the junction kept 25 bases outside the gene matches.

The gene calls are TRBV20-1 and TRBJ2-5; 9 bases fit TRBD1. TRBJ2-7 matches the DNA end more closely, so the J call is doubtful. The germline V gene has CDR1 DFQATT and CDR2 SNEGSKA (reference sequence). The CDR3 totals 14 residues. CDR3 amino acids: CSAIPGQGTHEQYF. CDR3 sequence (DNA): TGCAGTGCTATTCCGGGACAGGGTACCCACGAGCAGTACTTC.

CDR3 amino acids: CASSLGGTKSAETQYF. The CDR3 bases are TGTGCCAGCAGCTTAGGAGGGACCAAATCGGCGGAGACCCAGTACTTC. V gene TRBV11-1 combines with J gene TRBJ2-4; tentatively, D is TRBD1 or TRBD2 (5 bases each). The DNA end is a closer match to TRBJ2-5, so the J assignment may be wrong. The CDR3 contains 16 residues. Germline CDR1 SGHAT, CDR2 FQDESV (reference sequence).

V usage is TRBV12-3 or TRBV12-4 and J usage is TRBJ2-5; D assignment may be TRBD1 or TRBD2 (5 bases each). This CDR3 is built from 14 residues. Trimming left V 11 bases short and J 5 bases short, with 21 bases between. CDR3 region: CAGTKRDPTETQYF. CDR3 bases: TGTGCCGGCACAAAGAGGGACCCGACGGAGACCCAGTACTTC.

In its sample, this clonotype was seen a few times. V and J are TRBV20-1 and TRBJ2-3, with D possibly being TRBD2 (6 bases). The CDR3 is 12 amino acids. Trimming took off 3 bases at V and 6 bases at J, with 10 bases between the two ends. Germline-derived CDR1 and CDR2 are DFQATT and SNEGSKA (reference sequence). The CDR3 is CSAREEGDTQYF. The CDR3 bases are TGCAGTGCTAGGGAGGAGGGGGATACGCAGTATTTT.

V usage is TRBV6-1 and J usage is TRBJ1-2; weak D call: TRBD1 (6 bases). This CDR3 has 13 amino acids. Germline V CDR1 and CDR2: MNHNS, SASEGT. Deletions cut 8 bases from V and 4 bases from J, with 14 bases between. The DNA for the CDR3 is TGTGCCAGCCATGAGACAGGCGGCTATGGCTACACCTTC. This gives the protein CASHETGGYGYTF.

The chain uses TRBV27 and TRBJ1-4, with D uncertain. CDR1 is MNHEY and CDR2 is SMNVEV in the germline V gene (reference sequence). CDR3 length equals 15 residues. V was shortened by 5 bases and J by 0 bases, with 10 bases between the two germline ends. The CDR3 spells CASSNQQTTNEKLFF. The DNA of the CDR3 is TGTGCCAGCAGTAACCAACAGACAACTAATGAAAAACTGTTTTTT.

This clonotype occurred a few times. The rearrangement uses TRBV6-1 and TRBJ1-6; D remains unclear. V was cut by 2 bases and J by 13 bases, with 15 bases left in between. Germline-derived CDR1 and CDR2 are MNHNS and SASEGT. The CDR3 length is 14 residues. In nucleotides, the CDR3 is TGTGCCAGCAGTGAATGGGAGGGAGGCTATCCCCTCCACTTT. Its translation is CASSEWEGGYPLHF.

In DNA, the CDR3 is TGTGCCAGCAGGGAGATTAGGGCTGATCCAGGGGGCAGGGACTATGGCTACACCTTC. It yields the protein CASREIRADPGGRDYGYTF. The chain combines TRBV7-3 with TRBJ1-2, with 8 nucleotides matching TRBD1. CDR1 is SGHTA, CDR2 FQGTGA, per germline. The CDR3 is made up of 19 amino acids. With V trimmed by 6 bases and J by 3 bases, 21 bases remained unmatched.

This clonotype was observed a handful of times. CDR3 residues: CASSSTSTPGNTIYF. For the CDR3, the DNA is TGTGCCAGCAGCTCGACGAGTACACCTGGAAACACCATATATTTT. The chain employs TRBV7-2 and TRBJ1-3; the D is unclear. CDR3 size: 15 residues. The germline V and J ends were trimmed by 4 bases and 2 bases, with 12 bases remaining between them. Germline assignment: CDR1 SGHTA and CDR2 FQGNSA.

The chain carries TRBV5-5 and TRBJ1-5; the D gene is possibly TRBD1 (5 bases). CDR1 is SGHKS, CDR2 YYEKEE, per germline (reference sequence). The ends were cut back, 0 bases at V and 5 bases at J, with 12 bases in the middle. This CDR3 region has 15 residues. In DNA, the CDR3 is TGTGCCAGCAGCTTGGCCGGGGCAGGGTATCAGCCCCAGCATTTT. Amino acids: CASSLAGAGYQPQHF.

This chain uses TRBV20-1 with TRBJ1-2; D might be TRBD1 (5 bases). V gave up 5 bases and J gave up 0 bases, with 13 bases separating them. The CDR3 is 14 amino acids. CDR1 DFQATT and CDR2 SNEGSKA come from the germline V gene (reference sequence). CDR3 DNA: TGCAGTGCTCCGCGGGGCACTCCTAACTATGGCTACACCTTC. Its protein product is CSAPRGTPNYGYTF.